Below, 28 T cell receptor beta chains from the same sample are listed, as sequenced in a study of control samples from healthy donors and cancer patients. Profiled with immunoSEQ multiplex PCR; TCRdb holds only in-frame clones, not every one. The sample contains around 70,000 clones, roughly 93% of which appear only once. Material for sequencing was blood. These receptors came from a woman aged 25 to 39 in good health.

This clone occurred a few times. V and J are TRBV19 and TRBJ1-5; TRBD1 agrees at 8 bases. The CDR3 has 15 amino acids. Germline CDR1 LNHDA, CDR2 SQIVND (reference sequence). The junction had 9 bases not matched to a gene; V was cut back by 3 bases and J by 8 bases. CDR3 DNA sequence: TGTGCCAGTAGTATGGATGACAGGGGATTGGAGCCCCAGCATTTT. Protein: CASSMDDRGLEPQHF.

The genes are TRBV9 and TRBJ1-3; 7 nucleotides agree with TRBD1. The trim removed 0 bases at V and 0 bases at J, leaving 15 bases unmatched. Per the germline V gene, CDR1 is SGDLS and CDR2 is YYNGEE. This CDR3 spans 20 amino acids. CDR3 residues: CASSVGLGAGGPLSGNTIYF. The CDR3 coding sequence is TGTGCCAGCAGCGTAGGTCTGGGGGCAGGGGGTCCCCTCTCTGGAAACACCATATATTTT.

This clone came up once. The CDR3 here is CASRDGGADTQYF. The CDR3 DNA is TGTGCCAGCAGAGACGGGGGGGCCGATACGCAGTATTTT. The chain is built from TRBV3-1 (or the pseudogene TRBV3-2) and TRBJ2-3; 8 bases map to TRBD2. The V gene end was trimmed by 6 bases and the J gene end by 6 bases; junction bases not matched to a gene: 5. The germline V gene encodes CDR1 LGHDT and CDR2 YNNKEL (reference sequence). The CDR3 length is 13 residues.

V and J are TRBV4-2 and TRBJ1-2, with D possibly TRBD1 on 5 matching bases. V lost 0 bases and J 4 bases, leaving 12 bases between the germline ends. CDR3 size: 15 residues. Germline assignment: CDR1 LGHNA and CDR2 YNFKEQ. The chain's CDR3 is CASSQDQGEGYGYTF. CDR3 nucleotide sequence: TGTGCCAGCAGCCAAGATCAGGGCGAAGGCTATGGCTACACCTTC.

The chain employs TRBV28 and TRBJ1-6; 7 bases are shared with TRBD1. V lost 6 bases, J lost 10 bases, and 9 bases stayed unmatched. This CDR3 comprises 14 residues. CDR1 and CDR2 (germline): MDHEN, SYDVKM. This CDR3 is CASSYRGGSSPLHF. The CDR3 coding sequence is TGTGCCAGCAGCTACAGGGGTGGCAGCTCACCCCTCCACTTT.

The chain combines TRBV19 with TRBJ1-5; D is possibly TRBD1 (5 bases). V was shortened by 6 bases and J by 0 bases, with 18 bases between the two germline ends. The CDR3 is 17 amino acids. CDR1 and CDR2 (germline): LNHDA, SQIVND (reference sequence). CDR3 sequence: CASRSGFGKHSNQPQHF. The CDR3 DNA reads as TGTGCCAGTAGGTCAGGGTTCGGGAAGCATAGCAATCAGCCCCAGCATTTT.

DNA for the CDR3: TGTGCCAGCAGGGACAGCCAAGTAAATCAGCCCCAGCATTTT. Encoded protein: CASRDSQVNQPQHF. The V call is TRBV6-5, the J call TRBJ1-5; D may be TRBD1 (6 bases). The CDR3 spans 14 residues. The ends were cut back, 6 bases at V and 4 bases at J, with 13 bases in the middle. Germline V lookup: CDR1 MNHEY, CDR2 SVGAGI.

The rearrangement uses TRBV11-3 and TRBJ1-6; D is unresolved. The V end lost 2 bases, the J end lost 6 bases, and 5 bases lay between the germline ends. This CDR3 comprises 13 residues. Looked up from germline, CDR1 is SGHNT and CDR2 is YENEEA. Written as DNA, the CDR3 is TGTGCCAGCAGCTTATCCCTTAATTCACCCCTCCACTTT. This gives the protein CASSLSLNSPLHF. Full variable domain (rest looked up from reference TRBV11-3 and TRBJ1-6): EAGVVQSPRYKIIEKKQPVAFWCNPISGHNTLYWYLQNLGQGPELLIRYENEEAVDDSQLPKDRFSAERLKGVDSTLKIQPAELGDSAVYLCASSLSLNSPLHFGNGTRLTVT.

The V and J genes are TRBV6-5 and TRBJ1-1, with 7 bases lining up with TRBD1. The CDR3 covers 11 residues. Looked up from germline, CDR1 is MNHEY and CDR2 is SVGAGI. V gave up 6 bases and J gave up 7 bases; unmatched junction bases: 2. CDR3 in amino acids: CASRNRGEAFF. CDR3 coding DNA: TGTGCCAGCAGGAACAGGGGTGAAGCTTTCTTT.

V and J are TRBV13 and TRBJ1-2; D is possibly TRBD1 (6 bases). Trimming took off 5 bases at V and 4 bases at J, with 11 bases between the two ends. In germline, CDR1 is PRHDT, CDR2 FYEKMQ (reference sequence). The CDR3 has 13 amino acids. The CDR3 spells CASSKTGIYGYTF. The CDR3 DNA reads TGTGCCAGCAGCAAGACAGGAATCTATGGCTACACCTTC.

The chain links TRBV28 to TRBJ1-2, with D uncertain. The V gene lost 8 bases and the J gene lost 3 bases, with 22 bases spanning the gap. The CDR3 contains 16 residues. The germline CDR1 and CDR2 sequences are MDHEN and SYDVKM. The CDR3 coding sequence is TGTGCCAGCGGCTTTACGACGGGGTTTAAGGACTATGGCTACACCTTC. As protein: CASGFTTGFKDYGYTF.

In DNA, the CDR3 is TGTGCCAGCAGCTTAGGAGGGCTAGCGGGGGCCAAAGAGACCCAGTACTTC. Protein product: CASSLGGLAGAKETQYF. The V gene is TRBV7-8, the J gene TRBJ2-5; 10 bases match TRBD2. The ends lost 1 base at V and 3 bases at J; junction bases unmatched: 8. The CDR3 consists of 17 residues. Germline V gene data show CDR1 as SGHVS and CDR2 as FQNEAQ.

The chain carries TRBV2 and TRBJ1-1; 7 bases agree with TRBD1. CDR1 and CDR2 (germline): SNHLY, FYNNEI. CDR3 length: 13 residues. With V trimmed by 7 bases and J by 6 bases, 8 bases remained unmatched. The CDR3 nucleotides are TGTGCCAGCAAGCCAGGGGGTGAGTCTGAAGCTTTCTTT. Translated, it gives CASKPGGESEAFF.

This chain connects TRBV10-2 to TRBJ2-1; no clear D gene. Germline assignment: CDR1 WSHSY and CDR2 SAAADI. V was shortened by 7 bases and J by 5 bases, with 6 bases between the two germline ends. This CDR3 contains 11 residues. For the CDR3, the DNA is TGCGCCAGCACCGAGAACAATGAGCAGTTCTTC. This sequence encodes CASTENNEQFF.

Concerning this clone itself: At the DNA level, this CDR3 is encoded by other sequences in the same sample as well. The chain employs TRBV11-2 and TRBJ1-1; D unclear. The germline V gene encodes CDR1 SGHAT and CDR2 FQNNGV. This CDR3 contains 16 residues. V was clipped by 1 base and J by 3 bases, with 15 bases between them. This chain's CDR3 is CASSLGYRGLDTEAFF. CDR3 sequence (DNA): TGTGCCAGCAGCTTAGGTTACAGAGGGCTGGACACTGAAGCTTTCTTT.

The V gene is TRBV5-1, the J gene TRBJ2-5, with unresolved D. CDR3 length equals 16 residues. Trimming took off 5 bases at V and 4 bases at J, with 21 bases between the two ends. CDR1 SGHRS and CDR2 YFSETQ come from the germline V gene. The CDR3 reads CASRPEASMRRETQYF. The CDR3 coding sequence is TGCGCCAGCAGACCCGAGGCCAGTATGCGGCGAGAGACCCAGTACTTC.

The CDR3 sequence: CASSPGRGTANTEAFF. For the CDR3, the DNA is TGTGCCAGCAGCCCGGGCCGCGGGACAGCGAACACTGAAGCTTTCTTT. The chain employs TRBV7-9 and TRBJ1-1; 7 bases match TRBD1. Germline V lookup: CDR1 SEHNR, CDR2 FQNEAQ (reference sequence). Trimming took 5 bases from V and 1 from J; bases not matched to a gene: 10. This CDR3 has 16 amino acids.

This clone was picked up one time. The chain is built from TRBV28 and TRBJ1-2; possibly TRBD1 for D (5 bases). Germline lookup yields CDR1 MDHEN and CDR2 SYDVKM. The ends were cut back, 6 bases at V and 4 bases at J, with 9 bases in the middle. The CDR3 is 12 amino acids. The DNA for the CDR3 is TGTGCCAGCAGCCTAGGGGTCTATGGCTACACCTTC. It codes for CASSLGVYGYTF.

This clone was recorded a few times. The chain uses TRBV19 and TRBJ1-5; a possible D gene is TRBD1 (5 bases). Germline CDR1 and CDR2: LNHDA and SQIVND (reference sequence). Trimming pared 0 bases from V and 4 bases from J, leaving 7 bases between. The CDR3 extends over 14 amino acids. CDR3 residues: CASSIDHRNQPQHF. CDR3 sequence (DNA): TGTGCCAGTAGTATAGATCACAGGAATCAGCCCCAGCATTTT. Full variable domain (rest looked up from reference TRBV19 and TRBJ1-5): DGGITQSPKYLFRKEGQNVTLSCEQNLNHDAMYWYRQDPGQGLRLIYYSQIVNDFQKGDIAEGYSVSREKKESFPLTVTSAQKNPTAFYLCASSIDHRNQPQHFGDGTRLSIL.

The chain uses TRBV3-1 (or the pseudogene TRBV3-2) and TRBJ1-2; weak D call: TRBD1 (5 bases). Germline V gene lookup returns CDR1 LGHDT and CDR2 YNNKEL (reference sequence). This CDR3 is built from 13 residues. V was clipped by 5 bases and J by 7 bases, with 14 bases between them. CDR3 nucleotides: TGTGCCAGCAGCGCCTCCGGGACGCCTGGCTACACCTTC. It is translated as CASSASGTPGYTF.

The V gene is TRBV7-8, the J gene TRBJ1-3; D is undetermined. V was shortened by 6 bases and J by 4 bases, with 16 bases between the two germline ends. The CDR3 consists of 15 residues. Germline lookup yields CDR1 SGHVS and CDR2 FQNEAQ. As DNA, the CDR3 is TGTGCCAGCAGTTTTTCACCCGCCGGGGGAAACACCATATATTTT. Translating gives CASSFSPAGGNTIYF.

The V and J genes are TRBV2 and TRBJ2-1; D not resolved. From germline, CDR1 is SNHLY and CDR2 FYNNEI. This CDR3 region has 11 residues. Trimming stripped 10 bases from V and 4 bases from J, with 8 bases between. The CDR3: CATTGYNEQFF. In DNA form, the CDR3 reads TGTGCCACGACGGGTTACAATGAGCAGTTCTTC.

This clone was seen once. The rearrangement joins TRBV29-1 to TRBJ1-3; D is uncertain. The CDR3 spans 12 residues. CDR1 and CDR2 (germline): SQVTM, ANQGSEA. V was trimmed by 5 bases and J by 0 bases, leaving 5 bases between them. CDR3 sequence (DNA): TGCAGCGTTATTGACTCTGGAAACACCATATATTTT. Translated, it gives CSVIDSGNTIYF.

The chain carries TRBV28 and TRBJ1-5, with D possibly being TRBD1 (5 bases). Trimming removed 6 bases from V and 8 bases from J, with 17 bases in between. This CDR3 has 14 residues. CDR1 is MDHEN and CDR2 is SYDVKM in the germline V gene. The DNA for the CDR3 is TGTGCCAGCAGGTTACCCAGGGTCGGTGAGCCCCAGCATTTT. Residues: CASRLPRVGEPQHF.

The CDR3 coding sequence is TGTGCCAGCAGTTGGGGGACGGCCAGGGGCTATGGCTACACCTTC. Translating gives CASSWGTARGYGYTF. The V and J genes are TRBV28 and TRBJ1-2; D might be TRBD1 (6 bases). The V end lost 4 bases, the J end lost 4 bases, and 16 bases lay between the germline ends. The CDR3 has 15 amino acids. The V gene's germline CDR1 is MDHEN and CDR2 SYDVKM.

The chain has TRBV2 and TRBJ1-1; TRBD1 agrees at 7 bases. Germline V CDR1 and CDR2: SNHLY, FYNNEI. With 6 bases clipped from V and 3 bases from J, the junction kept 10 bases outside the gene matches. The CDR3 is made up of 15 amino acids. The CDR3 here is CASRVWDRMDTEAFF. DNA of the CDR3: TGTGCCAGCAGAGTATGGGACAGAATGGACACTGAAGCTTTCTTT.

V usage is TRBV7-2 and J usage is TRBJ2-5; TRBD1 or TRBD2 may be the D gene (5 bases each). Trimming removed 3 bases at V and 5 bases at J, with 16 bases between. CDR1 is SGHTA and CDR2 is FQGNSA in the germline V gene. The CDR3 runs 15 residues. The CDR3 region has the DNA TGTGCCAGCAGCTTCACCGGGACCCCAAGGGAGACCCAGTACTTC. It encodes CASSFTGTPRETQYF.

The chain carries TRBV4-2 and TRBJ1-5; D perhaps matches TRBD1 (5 bases). CDR3 length: 15 amino acids. The V end lost 6 bases, the J end lost 6 bases, and 18 bases lay between the germline ends. Germline V CDR1 and CDR2: LGHNA, YNFKEQ. The CDR3: CASSPGGTTRQPQHF. In DNA form, the CDR3 reads TGTGCCAGCAGTCCGGGGGGAACAACACGTCAGCCCCAGCATTTT.